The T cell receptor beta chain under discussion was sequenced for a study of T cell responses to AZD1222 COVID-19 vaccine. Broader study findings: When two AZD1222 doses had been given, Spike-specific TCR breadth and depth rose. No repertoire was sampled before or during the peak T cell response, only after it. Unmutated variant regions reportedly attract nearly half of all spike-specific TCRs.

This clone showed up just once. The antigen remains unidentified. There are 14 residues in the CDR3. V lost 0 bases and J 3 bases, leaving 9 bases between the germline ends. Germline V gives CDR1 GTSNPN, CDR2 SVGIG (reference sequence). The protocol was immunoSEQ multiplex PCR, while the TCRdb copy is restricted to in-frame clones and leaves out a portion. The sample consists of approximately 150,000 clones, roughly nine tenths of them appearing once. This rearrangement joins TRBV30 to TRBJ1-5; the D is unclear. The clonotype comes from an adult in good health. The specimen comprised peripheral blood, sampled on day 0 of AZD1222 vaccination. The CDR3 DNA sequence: TGTGCCTGGAGTGTAACCGGGCTCAATCAGCCCCAGCATTTT. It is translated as CAWSVTGLNQPQHF. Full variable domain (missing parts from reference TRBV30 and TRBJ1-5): SQTIHQWPATLVQPVGSPLSLECTVEGTSNPNLYWYRQAAGRGLQLLFYSVGIGQISSEVPQNLSASRPQDRQFILSSKKLLLSDSGFYLCAWSVTGLNQPQHFGDGTRLSIL.